Listed below are T cell receptor beta chains from one sample, sequenced in a study of patients and donors after allogeneic stem cell transplantation. TCRdb reprocessed the RT-PCR reads via MiXCR and lists one record per CDR3 protein. This sample has 87,000 or so distinct CDR3 sequences, with roughly 5.1% found just once. The sequenced sample was blood, either unsorted or a sorted T cell fraction (not recorded which). Receptors originate from a human donor who was either an allogeneic HSCT recipient or a stem cell or donor lymphocyte infusion donor (not recorded which). It is not recorded whose cells these are; they may come from a transplant donor. CDR3s include the opening cysteine and the closing phenylalanine or tryptophan. The D gene is left open where the match is weak. Size tells how often a clone was seen (once, few, many) or the class of an expanded clone, and some rows leave it out.

v_gene,abundance,j_gene,d_gene,CDR3aa,CDR3nt
TRBV5-1,few,TRBJ1-2,TRBD1,CASSPLTGTYGYTF,TGCGCCAGCAGCCCCCTGACAGGGACATATGGCTACACCTTC
TRBV6-1,.,TRBJ1-1,.,CASRGGGAQNTEAFF,TGTGCCAGCAGGGGGGGGGGCGCCCAGAACACTGAAGCTTTCTTT
TRBV9,few,TRBJ1-6,.,CASCPGPNSPLHF,TGTGCCAGCTGCCCGGGACCCAATTCACCCCTCCACTTT
TRBV9,.,TRBJ2-7,.,CASSLAGTSFYEQYF,TGTGCCAGCAGCCTCGCCGGGACCAGTTTCTACGAGCAGTACTTC
TRBV5-1,few,TRBJ1-1,TRBD1,CASSADPGTVNTEAFF,TGCGCCAGCAGCGCGGACCCCGGGACAGTTAACACTGAAGCTTTCTTT
TRBV19,.,TRBJ1-1,TRBD1,CATARDRGFGSTEAFF,TGTGCCACTGCCCGGGACAGGGGGTTCGGAAGCACTGAAGCTTTCTTT
TRBV9,many,TRBJ1-3,TRBD1,CASSDRTGGPESGNTIYF,TGTGCCAGCAGCGACAGGACAGGGGGTCCCGAATCTGGAAACACCATATATTTT
TRBV11-2,few,TRBJ2-7,.,CASSLDRTNSYEQYF,TGTGCCAGCAGCTTAGATAGAACAAACTCCTACGAGCAGTACTTC
TRBV14,.,TRBJ2-7,TRBD1,CASSLEGQGRTQQYF,TGTGCCAGCAGCCTCGAGGGACAGGGAAGGACTCAGCAGTACTTC
TRBV5-1,many,TRBJ2-2,.,CASSRSRDWSGELFF,TGCGCCAGCAGCCGATCGCGGGATTGGTCCGGGGAGCTGTTTTTT
TRBV6-1,.,TRBJ2-6,TRBD1,CASSGSQGSGANVLTF,TGTGCCAGCAGCGGTTCACAGGGGTCTGGGGCCAACGTCCTGACTTTC
TRBV19,.,TRBJ2-1,TRBD2,CAIGGTSDNEQFF,TGTGCCATTGGGGGGACTAGCGACAATGAGCAGTTCTTC
TRBV24-1,many,TRBJ1-3,.,CATSDNSGNTIYF,TGTGCCACCAGTGATAATTCTGGAAACACCATATATTTT
TRBV20-1,many,TRBJ1-3,TRBD1,CSARPLPTGGGNTIYF,TGCAGTGCTAGACCCCTACCCACAGGGGGCGGAAACACCATATATTTT
TRBV11-3,few,TRBJ1-1,.,CASSLDVGGLGTEAFF,TGTGCCAGCAGCTTAGACGTGGGGGGTCTGGGCACTGAAGCTTTCTTT
TRBV28,many,TRBJ1-5,.,CASSFLGGLWGQPQHF,TGTGCCAGCAGTTTCCTAGGCGGGCTATGGGGTCAGCCCCAGCATTTT
TRBV3-1,many,TRBJ1-3,.,CASSQDIGSSGNTIYF,TGTGCCAGCAGCCAAGATATTGGAAGCTCTGGAAACACCATATATTTT
TRBV9,many,TRBJ2-3,TRBD2,CASSGKTSGRATDTQYF,TGTGCCAGCAGCGGGAAGACTAGCGGGAGGGCCACAGATACGCAGTATTTT
TRBV27,many,TRBJ1-6,TRBD1,CASSLRRTGTSYNSPLHF,TGTGCCAGCAGTTTACGCCGGACAGGGACCTCCTATAATTCACCCCTCCACTTT
TRBV11-2,many,TRBJ2-7,.,CASSLVRLAYEQYF,TGTGCCAGCAGCTTAGTTAGACTAGCCTACGAGCAGTACTTC
TRBV6-5,few,TRBJ1-1,.,CASSYSGPSNTEAFF,TGTGCCAGCAGTTACTCAGGACCTTCGAACACTGAAGCTTTCTTT
TRBV5-1,.,TRBJ2-3,.,CASSLGPSTSTDTQYF,TGCGCCAGCAGCTTGGGACCTAGCACTAGCACAGATACGCAGTATTTT
TRBV9,many,TRBJ2-3,.,CASSVAVTSTDTQYF,TGTGCCAGCAGCGTAGCGGTCACTAGCACAGATACGCAGTATTTT
TRBV20-1,many,TRBJ2-1,.,CSPIAYNEQFF,TGCAGTCCAATAGCGTACAATGAGCAGTTCTTC
TRBV11-2,many,TRBJ2-5,.,CASSFLVKETQYF,TGTGCCAGCAGCTTCCTGGTAAAAGAGACCCAGTACTTC
TRBV7-3,.,TRBJ2-1,.,CASTLRAGIDEQFF,TGTGCCAGCACCCTCCGCGCGGGCATTGATGAGCAGTTCTTC
TRBV29-1,many,TRBJ1-2,.,CSVERESGGYGYTF,TGCAGCGTTGAACGAGAGTCGGGTGGCTATGGCTACACCTTC
TRBV11-3,.,TRBJ2-7,.,CASSSYRVSEQYF,TGTGCCAGCAGTTCCTACAGGGTCAGCGAGCAGTACTTC
TRBV6-2/TRBV6-3,many,TRBJ1-3,.,CASSSQTGIGNTIYF,TGTGCCAGCAGTTCCCAGACAGGAATTGGAAACACCATATATTTT
TRBV28,.,TRBJ1-2,TRBD1,CASSLITGGSSGSYTF,TGTGCCAGCAGTTTAATAACAGGGGGCTCATCTGGTAGCTACACCTTC
TRBV2,many,TRBJ2-2,.,CASTTTGELFF,TGTGCCAGCACTACCACCGGGGAGCTGTTTTTT
TRBV15,many,TRBJ2-3,.,CATSRADSRTYF,TGTGCCACCAGCAGAGCAGACAGTCGGACGTATTTT
TRBV6-5,many,TRBJ2-3,.,CASSYRDLPGTQYF,TGTGCCAGCAGTTACAGGGACCTACCCGGAACGCAGTATTTT
TRBV5-4,.,TRBJ1-2,.,CASRIGAAGYGYTF,TGTGCCAGCAGGATAGGGGCGGCTGGCTATGGCTACACCTTC
TRBV2,.,TRBJ2-7,.,CASSYTVIPSYEQYF,TGTGCCAGCAGTTATACAGTGATACCCTCCTACGAGCAGTACTTC
TRBV10-3,many,TRBJ2-7,.,CAISPALRTEQYF,TGTGCCATCAGTCCCGCGTTGAGGACCGAGCAGTACTTC
TRBV19,many,TRBJ1-2,.,CASSILLAGTDAYGYTF,TGTGCCAGTAGTATTCTCCTTGCCGGGACGGATGCCTATGGCTACACCTTC
TRBV15,.,TRBJ2-7,.,CATSRDGTGEQYF,TGTGCCACCAGCAGAGACGGGACCGGCGAGCAGTACTTC
TRBV9,many,TRBJ2-3,.,CASSLLGLSTDTQYF,TGTGCCAGCAGCCTCCTGGGACTGTCCACAGATACGCAGTATTTT
TRBV7-8,few,TRBJ1-2,.,CASSLERGPGQGYTF,TGTGCCAGCAGCTTAGAACGGGGTCCCGGTCAAGGCTACACCTTC
TRBV7-7,many,TRBJ1-1,.,CASSLKQGTEAFF,TGTGCTAGCAGCTTAAAACAGGGCACTGAAGCTTTCTTT
TRBV5-1,many,TRBJ2-7,TRBD1,CASSPDGTGYEQYF,TGCGCCAGCAGCCCAGATGGGACAGGGTACGAGCAGTACTTC
TRBV7-8,many,TRBJ1-1,.,CASSLVMNTEAFF,TGTGCCAGCAGCTTAGTGATGAACACTGAAGCTTTCTTT
TRBV7-2,.,TRBJ1-1,TRBD1,CASSLRVGTGSEAFF,TGTGCCAGCAGCTTACGCGTGGGGACAGGGTCTGAAGCTTTCTTT
TRBV4-1,many,TRBJ2-4,TRBD2,CASSQGGLAGILAKNIQYF,TGCGCCAGCAGCCAAGGGGGACTAGCGGGGATACTAGCCAAAAACATTCAGTACTTC
TRBV7-9,few,TRBJ1-6,.,CASSLEQVNSPLHF,TGTGCCAGCAGCTTAGAACAGGTCAATTCACCCCTCCACTTT
TRBV6-1,.,TRBJ2-1,TRBD2,CASSNLRTSGRANEQFF,TGTGCCAGCAGTAACCTCCGGACTAGCGGGAGGGCCAATGAGCAGTTCTTC
TRBV7-8,many,TRBJ2-2,.,CASSPGRTNTGELFF,TGTGCCAGCAGCCCGGGGCGGACGAACACCGGGGAGCTGTTTTTT
TRBV11-2,many,TRBJ2-7,.,CASSRPVGSYEQYF,TGTGCCAGCAGCCGACCCGTCGGATCCTACGAGCAGTACTTC
TRBV5-5,many,TRBJ2-1,.,CASSLGAPGDFFYEQFF,TGTGCCAGCAGCTTGGGGGCCCCCGGTGATTTTTTCTATGAGCAGTTCTTC
TRBV7-3,few,TRBJ2-3,.,CASSFTGPDTQYF,TGTGCCAGCAGCTTTACAGGGCCAGATACGCAGTATTTT